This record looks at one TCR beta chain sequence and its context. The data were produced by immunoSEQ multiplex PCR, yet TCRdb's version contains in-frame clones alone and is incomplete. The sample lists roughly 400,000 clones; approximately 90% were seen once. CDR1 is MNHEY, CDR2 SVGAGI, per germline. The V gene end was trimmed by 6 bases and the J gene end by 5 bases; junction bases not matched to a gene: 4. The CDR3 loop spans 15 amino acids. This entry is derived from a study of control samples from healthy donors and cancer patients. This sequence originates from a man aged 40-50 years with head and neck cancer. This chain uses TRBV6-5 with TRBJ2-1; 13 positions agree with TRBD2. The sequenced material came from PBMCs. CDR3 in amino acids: CASSRGLAGNNEQFF. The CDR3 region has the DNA TGTGCCAGCAGCCGGGGACTAGCGGGGAACAATGAGCAGTTCTTC.